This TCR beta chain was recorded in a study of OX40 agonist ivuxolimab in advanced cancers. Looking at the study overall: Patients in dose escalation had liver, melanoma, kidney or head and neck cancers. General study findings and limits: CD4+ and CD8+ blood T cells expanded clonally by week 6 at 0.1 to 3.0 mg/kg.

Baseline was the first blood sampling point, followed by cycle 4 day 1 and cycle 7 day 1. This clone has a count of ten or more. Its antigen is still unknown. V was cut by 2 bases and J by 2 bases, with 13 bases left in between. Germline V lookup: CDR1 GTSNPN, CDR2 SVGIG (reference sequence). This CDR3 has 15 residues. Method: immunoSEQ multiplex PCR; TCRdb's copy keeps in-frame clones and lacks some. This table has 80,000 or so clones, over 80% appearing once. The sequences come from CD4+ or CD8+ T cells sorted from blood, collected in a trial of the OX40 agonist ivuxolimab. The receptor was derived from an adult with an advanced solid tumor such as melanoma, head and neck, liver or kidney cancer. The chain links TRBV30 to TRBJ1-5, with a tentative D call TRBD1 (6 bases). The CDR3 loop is CAWSPVGGGNQPQHF. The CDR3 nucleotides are TGTGCCTGGAGTCCAGTAGGGGGGGGCAATCAGCCCCAGCATTTT.